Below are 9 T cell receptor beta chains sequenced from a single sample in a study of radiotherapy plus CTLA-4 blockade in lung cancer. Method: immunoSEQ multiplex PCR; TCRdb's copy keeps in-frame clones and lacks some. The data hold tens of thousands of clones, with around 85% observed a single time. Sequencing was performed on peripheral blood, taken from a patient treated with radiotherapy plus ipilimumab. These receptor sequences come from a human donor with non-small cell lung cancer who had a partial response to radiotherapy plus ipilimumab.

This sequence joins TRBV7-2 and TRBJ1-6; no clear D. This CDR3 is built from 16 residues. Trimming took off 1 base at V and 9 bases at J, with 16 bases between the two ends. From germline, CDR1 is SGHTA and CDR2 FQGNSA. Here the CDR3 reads CASSLDTFHRSSPLHF. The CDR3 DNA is TGTGCCAGCAGCTTAGACACCTTTCATCGGAGTTCACCCCTCCACTTT.

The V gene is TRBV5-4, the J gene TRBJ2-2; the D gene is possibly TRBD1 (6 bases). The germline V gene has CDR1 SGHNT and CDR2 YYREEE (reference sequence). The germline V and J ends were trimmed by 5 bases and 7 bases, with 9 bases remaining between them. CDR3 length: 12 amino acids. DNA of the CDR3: TGTGCCAGCAGTCAGGGGAGCGGGGAGCTGTTTTTT. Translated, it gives CASSQGSGELFF.

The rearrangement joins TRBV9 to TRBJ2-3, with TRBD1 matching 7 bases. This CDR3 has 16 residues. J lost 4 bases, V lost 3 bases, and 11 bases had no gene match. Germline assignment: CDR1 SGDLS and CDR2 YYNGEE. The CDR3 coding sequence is TGTGCCAGCAGCGCACGACAGGGAGATCTTTCAGATACGCAGTATTTT. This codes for CASSARQGDLSDTQYF. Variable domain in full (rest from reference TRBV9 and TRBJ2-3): DSGVTQTPKHLITATGQRVTLRCSPRSGDLSVYWYQQSLDQGLQFLIQYYNGEERAKGNILERFSAQQFPDLHSELNLSSLELGDSALYFCASSARQGDLSDTQYFGPGTRLTVL.

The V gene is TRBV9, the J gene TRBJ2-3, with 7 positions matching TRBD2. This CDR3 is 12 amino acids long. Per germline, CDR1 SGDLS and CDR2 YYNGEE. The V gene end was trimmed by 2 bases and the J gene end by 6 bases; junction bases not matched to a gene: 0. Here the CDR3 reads CASSVGGDTQYF. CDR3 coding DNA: TGTGCCAGCAGCGTGGGGGGGGATACGCAGTATTTT.

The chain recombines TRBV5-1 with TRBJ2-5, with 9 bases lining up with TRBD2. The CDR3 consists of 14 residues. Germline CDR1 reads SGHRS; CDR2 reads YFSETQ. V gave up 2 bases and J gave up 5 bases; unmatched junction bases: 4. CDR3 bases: TGCGCCAGCAGCTTTGGCGGGGGGGCCGAGACCCAGTACTTC. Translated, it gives CASSFGGGAETQYF.

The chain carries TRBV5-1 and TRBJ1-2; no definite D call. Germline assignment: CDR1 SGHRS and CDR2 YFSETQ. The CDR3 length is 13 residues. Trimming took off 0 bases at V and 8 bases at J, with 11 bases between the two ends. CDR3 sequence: CASSLGAPSGYTF. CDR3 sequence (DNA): TGCGCCAGCAGCTTGGGGGCACCCTCGGGCTACACCTTC.

The chain's CDR3 is CASRIGGTSTDTQYF. The CDR3 DNA reads as TGTGCCAGCAGAATTGGGGGGACTAGCACAGATACGCAGTATTTT. The chain recombines TRBV2 with TRBJ2-3, with TRBD2 as a possible D gene (6 bases). The germline V gene encodes CDR1 SNHLY and CDR2 FYNNEI. The CDR3 runs to 15 residues. V gave up 6 bases and J gave up 0 bases, with 13 bases separating them.

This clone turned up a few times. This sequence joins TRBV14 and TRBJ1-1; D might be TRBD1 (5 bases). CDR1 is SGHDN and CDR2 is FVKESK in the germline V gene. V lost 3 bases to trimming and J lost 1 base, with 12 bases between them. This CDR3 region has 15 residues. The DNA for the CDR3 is TGTGCCAGCAGCCATCCCCCCCAGGGGAACACTGAAGCTTTCTTT. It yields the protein CASSHPPQGNTEAFF.

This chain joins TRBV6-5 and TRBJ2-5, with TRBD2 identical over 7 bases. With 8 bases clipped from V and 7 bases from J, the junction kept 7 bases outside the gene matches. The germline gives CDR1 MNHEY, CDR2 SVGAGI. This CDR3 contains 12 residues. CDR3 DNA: TGTGCCAGCCGTACTAGCGAGGGGACCCAGTACTTC. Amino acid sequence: CASRTSEGTQYF.